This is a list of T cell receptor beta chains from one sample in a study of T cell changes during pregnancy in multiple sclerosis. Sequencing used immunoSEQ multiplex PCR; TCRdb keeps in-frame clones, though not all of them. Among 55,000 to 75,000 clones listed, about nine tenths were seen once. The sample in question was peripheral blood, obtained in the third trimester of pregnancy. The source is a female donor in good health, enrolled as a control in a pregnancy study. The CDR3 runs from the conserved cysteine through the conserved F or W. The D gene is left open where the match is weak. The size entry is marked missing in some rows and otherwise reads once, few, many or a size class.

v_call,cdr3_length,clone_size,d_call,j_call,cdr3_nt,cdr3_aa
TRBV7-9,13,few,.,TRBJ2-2,TGTGCCACCGGGACATCGAACACCGGGGAGCTGTTTTTT,CATGTSNTGELFF
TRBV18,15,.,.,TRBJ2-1,TGTGCCAGCTCACCACCCGGGGGGCGCGGGAATGAGCAGTTCTTC,CASSPPGGRGNEQFF
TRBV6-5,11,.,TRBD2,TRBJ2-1,TGTGCCAGCTCTGCCGGCGGGGGGAAGTTCTTC,CASSAGGGKFF
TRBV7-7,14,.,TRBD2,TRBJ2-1,TGTGCTAGCATGTCCGGGACTAGCAGCGATGAGCAGTTCTTC,CASMSGTSSDEQFF
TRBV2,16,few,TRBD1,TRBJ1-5,TGTGCCAGCAGTGAATTCGGAACAGGGGATAATCAGCCCCAGCATTTT,CASSEFGTGDNQPQHF
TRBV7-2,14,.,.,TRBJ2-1,TGTGCCAGCAGCCCCAGGCTGGCTGACAATGAGCAGTTCTTC,CASSPRLADNEQFF
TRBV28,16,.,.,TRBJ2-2,TGTGCCAGCAGTCCCGACTACCCTACAGTAACCGGGGAGCTGTTTTTT,CASSPDYPTVTGELFF
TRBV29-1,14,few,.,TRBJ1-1,TGCAGCGTACCTAGAGAGAACATGAACACTGAAGCTTTCTTT,CSVPRENMNTEAFF
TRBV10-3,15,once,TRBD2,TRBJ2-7,TGTGCCACCGGCGGCGGACTAGCGGGAGGAAACGAGCAGTACTTC,CATGGGLAGGNEQYF
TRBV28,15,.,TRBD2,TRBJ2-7,TGTGCCAGCAGTTCCCCGGGACTAGCGAAATACGAGCAGTACTTC,CASSSPGLAKYEQYF
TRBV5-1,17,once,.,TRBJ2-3,TGCGCCAGCAGCTTGGTTGGTGGCGGGCGAAACACAGATACGCAGTATTTT,CASSLVGGGRNTDTQYF
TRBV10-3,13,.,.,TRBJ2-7,TGTGCCATCAGTGATGTTACGGGTAGCGAGCAGTACTTC,CAISDVTGSEQYF
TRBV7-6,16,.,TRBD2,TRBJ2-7,TGTGCCAGCAGCCCAGGACTAGCGGGAACCACCTACGAGCAGTACTTC,CASSPGLAGTTYEQYF
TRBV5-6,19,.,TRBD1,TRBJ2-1,TGTGCCAGCAGGCTAACAGGGGGTGTGGGTCTGAGCTCCTACAATGAGCAGTTCTTC,CASRLTGGVGLSSYNEQFF
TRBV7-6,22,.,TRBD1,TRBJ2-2,TGTGCCAGCAGCTTAGTAATGCCTGGACAGGGGGCTAACCTCGCGAACACCGGGGAGCTGTTTTTT,CASSLVMPGQGANLANTGELFF
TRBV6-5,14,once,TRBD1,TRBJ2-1,TGTGCCAGCAGGAACAGGGGGAATCCTGGTGAGCAGTTCTTC,CASRNRGNPGEQFF
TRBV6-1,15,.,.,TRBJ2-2,TGTGCCAGCAGACTGGACAGCGCGAAGCCCGGGGAGCTGTTTTTT,CASRLDSAKPGELFF
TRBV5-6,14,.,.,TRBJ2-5,TGTGCCAGCAGCCCACCGGGACTCCAAGAGACCCAGTACTTC,CASSPPGLQETQYF
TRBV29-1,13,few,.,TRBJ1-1,TGCAGCGTTCAAGGTTTAATGAACACTGAAGCTTTCTTT,CSVQGLMNTEAFF
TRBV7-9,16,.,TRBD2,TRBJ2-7,TGTGCCAGCAGCCTTCCCCCGGCGGGAGGGCCTTACGAGCAGTACTTC,CASSLPPAGGPYEQYF
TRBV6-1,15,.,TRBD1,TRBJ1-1,TGTGCCAGCACGGGGACAGCGGTCGTGAACACTGAAGCTTTCTTT,CASTGTAVVNTEAFF
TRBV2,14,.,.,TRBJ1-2,TGTGCCAGCAGGGGGGGGTGGGCTAACTATGGCTACACCTTC,CASRGGWANYGYTF
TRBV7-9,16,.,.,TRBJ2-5,TGTGCCAGCAGCGTGCGGACAGACTCGTACCAAGAGACCCAGTACTTC,CASSVRTDSYQETQYF
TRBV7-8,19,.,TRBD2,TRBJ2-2,TGTGCCAGCAGCTCGAGGGGACTAGCGGGGGCTACGAACACCGGGGAGCTGTTTTTT,CASSSRGLAGATNTGELFF
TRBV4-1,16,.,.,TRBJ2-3,TGCGCCAGCAGCCAAGTTCTGGGGCCCAGCACAGATACGCAGTATTTT,CASSQVLGPSTDTQYF
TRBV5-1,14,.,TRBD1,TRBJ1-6,TGCGCCAGCAGCTTGGGACAGGGGGCTTCACCCCTCCACTTT,CASSLGQGASPLHF
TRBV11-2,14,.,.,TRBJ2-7,TGTGCCAGCAGCCTCAGTCGGGCAGGGATCGAGCAGTACTTC,CASSLSRAGIEQYF
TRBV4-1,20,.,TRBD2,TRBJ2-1,TGCGCCAGCAGCCAAGGGGGTTTGAGAGCGGGGGGTTGGTCCTACAATGAGCAGTTCTTC,CASSQGGLRAGGWSYNEQFF
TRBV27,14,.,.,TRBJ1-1,TGTGCCTCCAGGATGGGACATATGAACACTGAAGCTTTCTTT,CASRMGHMNTEAFF
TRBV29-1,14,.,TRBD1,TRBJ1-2,TGCAGCGTTGAAGTAACCGGGACAGAAAACGGCTACACCTTC,CSVEVTGTENGYTF
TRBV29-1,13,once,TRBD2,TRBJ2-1,TGCAGCGCCGGGACTAGCGGGGGCAGGGAGCAGTTCTTC,CSAGTSGGREQFF
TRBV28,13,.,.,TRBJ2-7,TGTGCCAGCAGTGGGGCCGACTCCTACGAGCAGTACTTC,CASSGADSYEQYF
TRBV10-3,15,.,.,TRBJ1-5,TGTGCCATCTCCTCCGGGGTAGGAAGCAATCAGCCCCAGCATTTT,CAISSGVGSNQPQHF
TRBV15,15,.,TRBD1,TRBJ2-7,TGTGCCACCAGCAGAGATCGGACAGGGTCCTACGAGCAGTACTTC,CATSRDRTGSYEQYF
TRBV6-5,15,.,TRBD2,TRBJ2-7,TGTGCCAGCAGTTACTCGAACGGGGGGTTCAACGAGCAGTACTTC,CASSYSNGGFNEQYF
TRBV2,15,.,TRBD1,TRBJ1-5,TGTGCCAGCAGTTGGTCAGGGGGCGCAAATCAGCCCCAGCATTTT,CASSWSGGANQPQHF
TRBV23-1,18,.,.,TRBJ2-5,TGCGCCAGCAGTCACCCGCGGGTCCGGGATAAAGAGGAAGAGACCCAGTACTTC,CASSHPRVRDKEEETQYF
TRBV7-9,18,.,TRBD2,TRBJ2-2,TGTGCCAGCAGCACCCGGACTAGCGGGAGGGTCGCGACCGGGGAGCTGTTTTTT,CASSTRTSGRVATGELFF
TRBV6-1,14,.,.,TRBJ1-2,TGTGCCAGCAGTGAAGGACAGACACTCTATGGCTACACCTTC,CASSEGQTLYGYTF
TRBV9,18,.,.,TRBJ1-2,TGTGCCAGCAGCGTAGGAGGGGCCGGGGGACCCCCCTACTATGGCTACACCTTC,CASSVGGAGGPPYYGYTF
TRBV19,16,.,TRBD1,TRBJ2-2,TGTGCCAGTAGTATAGGAGACAGGGGGAACACCGGGGAGCTGTTTTTT,CASSIGDRGNTGELFF
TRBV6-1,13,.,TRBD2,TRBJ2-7,TGTGCCAGTAAAGCGGGGAGTTACTACGAGCAGTACTTC,CASKAGSYYEQYF
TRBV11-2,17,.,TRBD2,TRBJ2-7,TGTGCCAGCAGAGCGGGGACTAGCGGGGCCGCCACCTACGAGCAGTACTTC,CASRAGTSGAATYEQYF
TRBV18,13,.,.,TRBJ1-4,TGTGCCAGCTCACCACCGGCGGGGGAAAAACTGTTTTTT,CASSPPAGEKLFF
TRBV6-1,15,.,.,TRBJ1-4,TGTGCCAGCAGTGAAATGGCAGGGGCTAATGAAAAACTGTTTTTT,CASSEMAGANEKLFF
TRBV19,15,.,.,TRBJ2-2,TGTGCCAGTAGTTGGGGCAGGGGGAACACCGGGGAGCTGTTTTTT,CASSWGRGNTGELFF
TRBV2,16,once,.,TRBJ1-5,TGTGCCAGCAGTGAGGGGGGGCGCAGGGAAAATCAGCCCCAGCATTTT,CASSEGGRRENQPQHF
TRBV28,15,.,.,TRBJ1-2,TGTGCCAGCAGTCGGACAGTTATAATTGACTATGGCTACACCTTC,CASSRTVIIDYGYTF
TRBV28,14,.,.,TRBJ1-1,TGTGCCAGCAGCCCTGGACGGGGGAACACTGAAGCTTTCTTT,CASSPGRGNTEAFF
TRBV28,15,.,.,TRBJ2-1,TGTGCCAGCAGGTCCGGGACATCTTTTTACAATGAGCAGTTCTTC,CASRSGTSFYNEQFF
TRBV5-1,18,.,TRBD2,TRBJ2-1,TGCGCCAGCGGCAAACCGGGGACTAGCGGGAGCCCGTACAATGAGCAGTTCTTC,CASGKPGTSGSPYNEQFF